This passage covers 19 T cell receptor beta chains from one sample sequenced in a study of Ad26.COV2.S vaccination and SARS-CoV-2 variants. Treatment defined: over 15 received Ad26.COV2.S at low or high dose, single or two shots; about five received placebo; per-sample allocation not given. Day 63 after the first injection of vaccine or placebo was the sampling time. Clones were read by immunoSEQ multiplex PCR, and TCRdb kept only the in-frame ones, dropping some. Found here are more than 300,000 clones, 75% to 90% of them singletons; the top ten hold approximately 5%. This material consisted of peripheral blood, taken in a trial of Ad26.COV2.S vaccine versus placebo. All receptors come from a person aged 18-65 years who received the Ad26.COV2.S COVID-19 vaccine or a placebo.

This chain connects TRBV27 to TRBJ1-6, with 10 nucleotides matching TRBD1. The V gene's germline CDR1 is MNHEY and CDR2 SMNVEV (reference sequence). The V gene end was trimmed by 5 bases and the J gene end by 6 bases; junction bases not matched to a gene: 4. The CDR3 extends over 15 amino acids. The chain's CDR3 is CASSIGQGVNSPLHF. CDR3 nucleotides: TGTGCCAGCAGTATCGGACAGGGGGTTAATTCACCCCTCCACTTT.

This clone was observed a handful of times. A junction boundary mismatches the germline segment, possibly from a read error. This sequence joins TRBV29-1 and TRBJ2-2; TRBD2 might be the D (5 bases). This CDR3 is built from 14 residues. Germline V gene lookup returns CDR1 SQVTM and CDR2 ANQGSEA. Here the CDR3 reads CSVEVGGGTGELFF. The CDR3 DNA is TGCAGCGTGGAAGTCGGAGGTGGCACCGGGGAGCTGTTTTTT.

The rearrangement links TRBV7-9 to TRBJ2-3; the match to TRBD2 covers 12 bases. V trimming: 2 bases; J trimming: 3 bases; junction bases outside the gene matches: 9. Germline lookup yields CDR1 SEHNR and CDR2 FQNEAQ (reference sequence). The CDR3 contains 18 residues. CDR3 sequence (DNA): TGTGCCAGCAGCTTACCCCGGACTAGCGGGGCTTGGACAGATACGCAGTATTTT. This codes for CASSLPRTSGAWTDTQYF.

The CDR3 nucleotides are TGTGCCATCGCAGGGGGGGCCGATACGCAGTATTTT. Translating gives CAIAGGADTQYF. The V and J genes are TRBV10-3 and TRBJ2-3, with D possibly being TRBD1 or TRBD2 (7 bases each). The CDR3 spans 12 residues. Trimming pared 8 bases from V and 6 bases from J, leaving 12 bases between. The germline V gene has CDR1 ENHRY and CDR2 SYGVKD.

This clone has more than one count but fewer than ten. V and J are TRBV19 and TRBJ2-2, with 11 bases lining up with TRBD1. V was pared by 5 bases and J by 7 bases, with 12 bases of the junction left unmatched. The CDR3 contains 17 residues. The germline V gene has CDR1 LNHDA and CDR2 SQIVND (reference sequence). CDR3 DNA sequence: TGTGCCAGTAGTCCCACCGGACAGGGGGCGCGGGTCGGGGAGCTGTTTTTT. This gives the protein CASSPTGQGARVGELFF.

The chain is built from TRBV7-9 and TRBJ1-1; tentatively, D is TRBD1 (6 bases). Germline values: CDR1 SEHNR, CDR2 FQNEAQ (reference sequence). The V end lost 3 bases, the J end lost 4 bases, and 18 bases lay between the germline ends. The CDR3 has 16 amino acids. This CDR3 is CASSFVVGGLGTEAFF. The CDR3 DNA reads TGTGCCAGCAGCTTCGTGGTCGGGGGGCTCGGCACTGAAGCTTTCTTT.

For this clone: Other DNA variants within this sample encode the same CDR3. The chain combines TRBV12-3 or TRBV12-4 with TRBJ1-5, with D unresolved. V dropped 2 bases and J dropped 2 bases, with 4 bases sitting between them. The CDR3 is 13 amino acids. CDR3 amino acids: CASSLSGNQPQHF. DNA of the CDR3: TGTGCCAGCAGTTTAAGCGGCAATCAGCCCCAGCATTTT.

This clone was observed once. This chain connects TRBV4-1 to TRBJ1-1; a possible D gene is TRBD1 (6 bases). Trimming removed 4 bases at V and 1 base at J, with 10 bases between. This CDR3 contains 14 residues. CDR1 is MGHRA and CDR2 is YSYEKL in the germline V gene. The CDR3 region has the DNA TGCGCCAGCAGCCTACAGGGCGGGAACACTGAAGCTTTCTTT. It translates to CASSLQGGNTEAFF.

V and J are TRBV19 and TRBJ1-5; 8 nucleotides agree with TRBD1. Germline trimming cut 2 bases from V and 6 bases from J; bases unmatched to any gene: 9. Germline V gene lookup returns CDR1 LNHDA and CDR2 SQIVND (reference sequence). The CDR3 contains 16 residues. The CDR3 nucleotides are TGTGCCAGTAGTATACGAGGACAGGGTGGGTCTCAGCCCCAGCATTTT. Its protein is CASSIRGQGGSQPQHF.

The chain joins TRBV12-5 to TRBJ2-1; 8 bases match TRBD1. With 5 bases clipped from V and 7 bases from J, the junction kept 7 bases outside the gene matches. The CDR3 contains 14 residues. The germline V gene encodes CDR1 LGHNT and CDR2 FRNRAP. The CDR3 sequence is CASGKTGAFNEQFF. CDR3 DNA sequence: TGTGCTAGTGGTAAGACAGGGGCATTTAATGAGCAGTTCTTC.

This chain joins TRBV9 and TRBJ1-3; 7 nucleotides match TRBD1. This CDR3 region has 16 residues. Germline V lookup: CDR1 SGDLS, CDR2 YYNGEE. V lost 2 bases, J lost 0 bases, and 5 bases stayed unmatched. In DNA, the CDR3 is TGTGCCAGCAGCGTGTTTGACAGGGTCTCTGGAAACACCATATATTTT. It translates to CASSVFDRVSGNTIYF.

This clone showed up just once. CDR3 sequence (DNA): TGTGCCAGCAGCCAAATTGGGACAGGGGCCTACGAGCAGTACTTC. This encodes CASSQIGTGAYEQYF. The rearrangement links TRBV3-1 (or the pseudogene TRBV3-2) to TRBJ2-7, with 10 bases matching TRBD1. This CDR3 is built from 15 residues. The V gene's germline CDR1 is LGHDT and CDR2 YNNKEL (reference sequence). The J segment lost 2 bases and the V segment lost 2 bases, leaving 3 bases of the junction unmatched.

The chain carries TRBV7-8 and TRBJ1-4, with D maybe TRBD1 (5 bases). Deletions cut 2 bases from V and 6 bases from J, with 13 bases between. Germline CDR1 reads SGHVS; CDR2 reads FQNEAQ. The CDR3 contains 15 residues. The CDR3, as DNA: TGTGCCAGCAGCTTATACGGGACCGGGGATGAAAAACTGTTTTTT. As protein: CASSLYGTGDEKLFF.

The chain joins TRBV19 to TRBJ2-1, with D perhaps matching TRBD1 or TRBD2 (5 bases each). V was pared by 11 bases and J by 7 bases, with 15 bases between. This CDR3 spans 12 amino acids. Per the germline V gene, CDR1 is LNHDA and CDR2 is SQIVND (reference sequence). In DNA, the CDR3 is TGTGCCTGCGGCTGGGGGTGGAATGAGCAGTTCTTC. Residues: CACGWGWNEQFF.

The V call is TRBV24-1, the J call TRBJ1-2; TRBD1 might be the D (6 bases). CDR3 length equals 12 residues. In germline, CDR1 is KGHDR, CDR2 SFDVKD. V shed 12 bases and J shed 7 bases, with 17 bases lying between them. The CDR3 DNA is TGTGCCGTCTCAACAGGGCATACTGGCTACACCTTC. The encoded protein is CAVSTGHTGYTF.

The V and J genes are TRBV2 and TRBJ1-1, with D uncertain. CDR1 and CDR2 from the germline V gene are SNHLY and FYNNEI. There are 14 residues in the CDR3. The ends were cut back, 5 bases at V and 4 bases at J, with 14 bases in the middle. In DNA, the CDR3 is TGTGCCAGCAGTCTACAACTCAGCGGCACTGAAGCTTTCTTT. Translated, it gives CASSLQLSGTEAFF.

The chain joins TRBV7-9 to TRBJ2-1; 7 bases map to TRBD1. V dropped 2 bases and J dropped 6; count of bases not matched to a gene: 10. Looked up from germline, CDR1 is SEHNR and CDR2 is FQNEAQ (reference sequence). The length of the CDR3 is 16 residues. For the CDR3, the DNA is TGTGCCAGCAGCTTAACCTTTCAGTCAGGGGGCAATGAGCAGTTCTTC. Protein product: CASSLTFQSGGNEQFF.

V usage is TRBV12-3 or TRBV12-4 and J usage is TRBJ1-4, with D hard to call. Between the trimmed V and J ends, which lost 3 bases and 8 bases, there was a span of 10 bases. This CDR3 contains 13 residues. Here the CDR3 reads CASSFLGSEKLFF. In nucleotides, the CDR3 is TGTGCCAGCAGTTTCCTAGGATCGGAAAAACTGTTTTTT.

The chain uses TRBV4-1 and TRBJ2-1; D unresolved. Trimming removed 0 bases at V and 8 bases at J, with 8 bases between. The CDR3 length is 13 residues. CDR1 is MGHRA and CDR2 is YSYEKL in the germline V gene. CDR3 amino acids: CASSQDPGDEQFF. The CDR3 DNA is TGCGCCAGCAGCCAAGATCCTGGAGATGAGCAGTTCTTC.